This entry concerns a single T cell receptor (beta chain). As yet, its antigen is unknown. This sample is part of a study of OX40 agonist ivuxolimab in advanced cancers. In the study overall: Patients enrolled in dose escalation were diagnosed with hepatocellular carcinoma, melanoma, renal cell or head and neck cancer.

Germline V gene sequence: CDR1 SGHRS, CDR2 YFSETQ. Trimming pared 3 bases from V and 4 bases from J, leaving 7 bases between. This CDR3 contains 13 residues. The study's findings and limits: Doses of 0.1 to 3.0 mg/kg were accompanied by clonal expansion of CD4+ and CD8+ blood T cells by week 6. The study found that CD8+ T cells averaged more expanded clones than CD4+.

The assay was immunoSEQ multiplex PCR, and TCRdb's table has in-frame clones only and misses some. Found here are 98,000 or so clones, less than 95% of them singletons; the top ten hold around 0.64%. The chain has TRBV5-1 and TRBJ2-2; D not resolved. Here the sequenced sample was CD4+ or CD8+ T cells sorted from blood, taken in a trial of the OX40 agonist ivuxolimab. This sequence was found in an adult with an advanced solid tumor such as melanoma, head and neck, liver or kidney cancer. For the CDR3, the DNA is TGCGCCAGCAGCTCCCAAAGCACCGGGGAGCTGTTTTTT. Protein: CASSSQSTGELFF.